The rows below give T cell receptor beta chains drawn from one sample of a study of blood T cells in healthy people across ages. TCRdb fed the 5' RACE reads into MiXCR, producing one record per CDR3 protein. The table includes 600,000 to 900,000 distinct CDR3 sequences, about a quarter detected once. These same records also appear under a second study, on T cells of mothers and their children.

The sequencing sample was made of blood. The source is a boy younger than 18 in good health. The CDR3 runs from the conserved cysteine through the conserved F or W. Each record gives: CDR3 DNA, CDR3 protein, J gene, D gene, clone size, V gene. The D gene is left open where the match is weak. The listing skips clone size in some rows; elsewhere it reads once, few, many or a size class.

cdr3_nt: TGCAGTGCTAGAGGAGCGGGGGGGTTGGAGACCCAGTACTTC; cdr3_aa: CSARGAGGLETQYF; j_call: TRBJ2-5; d_call: TRBD2; clone_size: NA; v_call: TRBV20-1
cdr3_nt: TGCAGTGCTCTCAAACAGTACTCCCCACTAGCCAAAAACATTCAGTACTTC; cdr3_aa: CSALKQYSPLAKNIQYF; j_call: TRBJ2-4; d_call: NA; clone_size: NA; v_call: TRBV20-1
cdr3_nt: TGTGCCAGCAGTGAAGGGGGGGACCTCCTATTCTTC; cdr3_aa: CASSEGGDLLFF; j_call: TRBJ2-1; d_call: NA; clone_size: NA; v_call: TRBV2
cdr3_nt: TGTGCCAGCAGCCCCCGAACGGCAGGGGTTTATGGCTACACCTTC; cdr3_aa: CASSPRTAGVYGYTF; j_call: TRBJ1-2; d_call: NA; clone_size: few; v_call: TRBV7-2
cdr3_nt: TGCAGCGTCTACGGGGGGGTCTTGAATGAGCAGTTCTTC; cdr3_aa: CSVYGGVLNEQFF; j_call: TRBJ2-1; d_call: TRBD2; clone_size: few; v_call: TRBV29-1
cdr3_nt: TGTGCCAGCAGGGACACAGGGAGCTCCTACGAGCAGTACTTC; cdr3_aa: CASRDTGSSYEQYF; j_call: TRBJ2-7; d_call: NA; clone_size: NA; v_call: TRBV12-3/TRBV12-4
cdr3_nt: TGTGCCAGCAGCTGGGGAAGGGATCGCGGTAATGGGGAATATGGCTACACCTTC; cdr3_aa: CASSWGRDRGNGEYGYTF; j_call: TRBJ1-2; d_call: NA; clone_size: NA; v_call: TRBV11-3
cdr3_nt: TGTGCCACCCCGGGGGGGACTAGCATCTGCAATGAGCAGTTCTTC; cdr3_aa: CATPGGTSICNEQFF; j_call: TRBJ2-1; d_call: TRBD2; clone_size: few; v_call: TRBV24-1
cdr3_nt: TGTGCCTGGACTGGACTAGCGGGGTTCACCGGGGAGCTGTTTTTT; cdr3_aa: CAWTGLAGFTGELFF; j_call: TRBJ2-2; d_call: TRBD2; clone_size: few; v_call: TRBV30
cdr3_nt: TGCGCCAGCAGTGAGTCCCGGGACGTAGCCAAAAACATTCAGTACTTC; cdr3_aa: CASSESRDVAKNIQYF; j_call: TRBJ2-4; d_call: NA; clone_size: NA; v_call: TRBV10-2
cdr3_nt: TGTGCCACCAGCAGAGAAATCCAGGGCCGACTACCCGAGCAGTACTTC; cdr3_aa: CATSREIQGRLPEQYF; j_call: TRBJ2-7; d_call: NA; clone_size: NA; v_call: TRBV15
cdr3_nt: TGTGCCAGCACCTACGACACGGCGTCTGGAAACACCATATATTTT; cdr3_aa: CASTYDTASGNTIYF; j_call: TRBJ1-3; d_call: NA; clone_size: few; v_call: TRBV6-1
cdr3_nt: TGCGCCAGCAGCCAAGGGGGAGGGTCACCCCTCCACTTT; cdr3_aa: CASSQGGGSPLHF; j_call: TRBJ1-6; d_call: NA; clone_size: few; v_call: TRBV4-1
cdr3_nt: TGTGCCAGCAGCTTGACTAGCGGGGGCTTATACGAGCAGTACTTC; cdr3_aa: CASSLTSGGLYEQYF; j_call: TRBJ2-7; d_call: TRBD2; clone_size: NA; v_call: TRBV7-2
cdr3_nt: TGTGCCAGCAGTCCCCTTTCGTGGACTAGCGGGAGTCAGGCAGATACGCAGTATTTT; cdr3_aa: CASSPLSWTSGSQADTQYF; j_call: TRBJ2-3; d_call: TRBD2; clone_size: few; v_call: TRBV12-3/TRBV12-4
cdr3_nt: TGTGCCAGCAGCTTATGGGGGGGAACTGGAAACACCATATATTTT; cdr3_aa: CASSLWGGTGNTIYF; j_call: TRBJ1-3; d_call: NA; clone_size: NA; v_call: TRBV7-9
cdr3_nt: TGTGCCGGCAGTTCCGGAGGGAAGGTGGAGACCCAGTACTTC; cdr3_aa: CAGSSGGKVETQYF; j_call: TRBJ2-5; d_call: NA; clone_size: few; v_call: TRBV12-3/TRBV12-4
cdr3_nt: TGTGCCAGCAGTTGGGGGGCTAGCACCGGGGAGCTGTTTTTT; cdr3_aa: CASSWGASTGELFF; j_call: TRBJ2-2; d_call: NA; clone_size: NA; v_call: TRBV28
cdr3_nt: TGTGCCAGCAGTTACTGGGGCCCAGGGGAGCAGTACTTC; cdr3_aa: CASSYWGPGEQYF; j_call: TRBJ2-7; d_call: NA; clone_size: NA; v_call: TRBV6-5
cdr3_nt: TGTGCCAGCAGCGCTTATGCGACGACCGGGACAGGCCCCACAGATACGCAGTATTTT; cdr3_aa: CASSAYATTGTGPTDTQYF; j_call: TRBJ2-3; d_call: TRBD1; clone_size: NA; v_call: TRBV13
cdr3_nt: TGTGCCAGCAGTCTCACTAGCGGGGTTAACACCGGGGAGCTGTTTTTT; cdr3_aa: CASSLTSGVNTGELFF; j_call: TRBJ2-2; d_call: TRBD2; clone_size: few; v_call: TRBV12-3/TRBV12-4
cdr3_nt: TGTGCCAGCAGCCCCGGGGCCGGGGGAGAGACCCAGTACTTC; cdr3_aa: CASSPGAGGETQYF; j_call: TRBJ2-5; d_call: NA; clone_size: NA; v_call: TRBV3-1
cdr3_nt: TGTGCCAGCACCCCGGGACAGGGGCGGACTGAAGCTTTCTTT; cdr3_aa: CASTPGQGRTEAFF; j_call: TRBJ1-1; d_call: TRBD1; clone_size: once; v_call: TRBV28
cdr3_nt: TGTGCCAGCAGTTACTCGATGCGGGTCGCTAATGAAAAACTGTTTTTT; cdr3_aa: CASSYSMRVANEKLFF; j_call: TRBJ1-4; d_call: NA; clone_size: NA; v_call: TRBV6-6
cdr3_nt: TGTGCCAGCAATTCCGGGACTAGCGGCCAAGAGACCCAGTACTTC; cdr3_aa: CASNSGTSGQETQYF; j_call: TRBJ2-5; d_call: TRBD2; clone_size: few; v_call: TRBV6-6
cdr3_nt: TGTGCCAGCAGCCCGCGTGGGGGCAGGGCGGCAGATACGCAGTATTTT; cdr3_aa: CASSPRGGRAADTQYF; j_call: TRBJ2-3; d_call: NA; clone_size: few; v_call: TRBV9
cdr3_nt: TGTGCCAGCTCCACCGGAGGGACAGGGCGATACGAGCAGTACTTC; cdr3_aa: CASSTGGTGRYEQYF; j_call: TRBJ2-7; d_call: TRBD1; clone_size: NA; v_call: TRBV6-5
cdr3_nt: TGTGCCGGCAGCCCAGGGTTATTAGCCAAAAACATCCAGTACTTC; cdr3_aa: CAGSPGLLAKNIQYF; j_call: TRBJ2-4; d_call: NA; clone_size: NA; v_call: TRBV9
cdr3_nt: TGTGCCAGCAGCCAAGAGAGGACAGGGAACACCGGGGAGCTGTTTTTT; cdr3_aa: CASSQERTGNTGELFF; j_call: TRBJ2-2; d_call: TRBD1; clone_size: NA; v_call: TRBV4-2
cdr3_nt: TGTGCCAGCAGTAGGACTTACCCCAATCAGCCCCAGCATTTT; cdr3_aa: CASSRTYPNQPQHF; j_call: TRBJ1-5; d_call: NA; clone_size: NA; v_call: TRBV28
cdr3_nt: TGTGCCAGCTATTACTGGGAGGGGCCTCCTCATGGCTACACCTTC; cdr3_aa: CASYYWEGPPHGYTF; j_call: TRBJ1-2; d_call: NA; clone_size: few; v_call: TRBV7-9
cdr3_nt: TGTGCCAGCAGTAAATCTAGCGGTCAAGAGACCCAGTACTTC; cdr3_aa: CASSKSSGQETQYF; j_call: TRBJ2-5; d_call: TRBD2; clone_size: NA; v_call: TRBV2
cdr3_nt: TGCAGTGTGGTCCTCGGGGGGCGGATCTACTTC; cdr3_aa: CSVVLGGRIYF; j_call: TRBJ2-7; d_call: NA; clone_size: few; v_call: TRBV20-1
cdr3_nt: TGCGCCAGCAGCACGGGGGGGACGGCGAACACCGGGGAGCTGTTTTTT; cdr3_aa: CASSTGGTANTGELFF; j_call: TRBJ2-2; d_call: TRBD2; clone_size: NA; v_call: TRBV5-1
cdr3_nt: TGCGCCATCGGACCCCGCCCAGAGACCCAGTACTTC; cdr3_aa: CAIGPRPETQYF; j_call: TRBJ2-5; d_call: NA; clone_size: few; v_call: TRBV10-2
cdr3_nt: TGTGCCTGGAGTAAAGGACCACCCCTCCACTTT; cdr3_aa: CAWSKGPPLHF; j_call: TRBJ1-6; d_call: NA; clone_size: NA; v_call: TRBV30
cdr3_nt: TGCAGTGCTAGAGGGGGAACTAGCGGGGGCTACAATGAGCAGTTCTTC; cdr3_aa: CSARGGTSGGYNEQFF; j_call: TRBJ2-1; d_call: TRBD2; clone_size: NA; v_call: TRBV20-1
cdr3_nt: TGCAGTGCCACGGGACAGGGAGACCACAATGAGCAGTTCTTC; cdr3_aa: CSATGQGDHNEQFF; j_call: TRBJ2-1; d_call: TRBD1; clone_size: few; v_call: TRBV20-1
cdr3_nt: TGCGCCAGCAGCCCGGCCGGGCGTGGCACAGATACGCAGTATTTT; cdr3_aa: CASSPAGRGTDTQYF; j_call: TRBJ2-3; d_call: NA; clone_size: NA; v_call: TRBV5-1
cdr3_nt: TGTGCTAGTGGTTTGGCTTCCTTGGGACGAGGAAGCTCCTATAATTCACCCCTCCACTTT; cdr3_aa: CASGLASLGRGSSYNSPLHF; j_call: TRBJ1-6; d_call: NA; clone_size: few; v_call: TRBV12-5
cdr3_nt: TGTGCCACCAGTGGGTTTGAGAACACCGGGGAGCTGTTTTTT; cdr3_aa: CATSGFENTGELFF; j_call: TRBJ2-2; d_call: NA; clone_size: NA; v_call: TRBV24-1
cdr3_nt: TGCGCCAGCAGTTGGGACATCCAAGAGACCCAGTACTTC; cdr3_aa: CASSWDIQETQYF; j_call: TRBJ2-5; d_call: NA; clone_size: many; v_call: TRBV5-1
cdr3_nt: TGTGCCAGCAGCTTAGCCCCGGACCCGTCTGGAAACACCATATATTTT; cdr3_aa: CASSLAPDPSGNTIYF; j_call: TRBJ1-3; d_call: NA; clone_size: few; v_call: TRBV7-2
cdr3_nt: TGTGCCAGCAGCTTGTCGATAGGACAGCCCCAGCATTTT; cdr3_aa: CASSLSIGQPQHF; j_call: TRBJ1-5; d_call: NA; clone_size: NA; v_call: TRBV5-5
cdr3_nt: TGTGCCAGCTCCCCTTCGGGGGGGGGCAGGGAGCAGTTCTTC; cdr3_aa: CASSPSGGGREQFF; j_call: TRBJ2-1; d_call: TRBD2; clone_size: few; v_call: TRBV18
cdr3_nt: TGTGCCAGCAGCCAAGGCGGGTCTACCTCCTACGAGCAGTACTTC; cdr3_aa: CASSQGGSTSYEQYF; j_call: TRBJ2-7; d_call: NA; clone_size: NA; v_call: TRBV3-1
cdr3_nt: TGTGCCAGCAGTTTATTGTGGGGGGGCGAAGGAAAACTGTTTTTT; cdr3_aa: CASSLLWGGEGKLFF; j_call: TRBJ1-4; d_call: NA; clone_size: NA; v_call: TRBV27
cdr3_nt: TGTGCCAGCAGCTTAATGCCAGGGTGGCAGCAAGAGACCCAGTACTTC; cdr3_aa: CASSLMPGWQQETQYF; j_call: TRBJ2-5; d_call: NA; clone_size: few; v_call: TRBV7-2
cdr3_nt: TGTGCCAGCAGCCACAGGGCGGAGAACACCGGGGAGCTGTTTTTT; cdr3_aa: CASSHRAENTGELFF; j_call: TRBJ2-2; d_call: NA; clone_size: NA; v_call: TRBV6-5